This entry features one T cell receptor beta chain sequence. The antigen remains undetermined. Profiled with immunoSEQ multiplex PCR; TCRdb holds only in-frame clones, not every one. The sample contains some 21,000 clones, under 90% of which appear only once. These data are taken from a study of EBV T-cell therapy then PD-1 blockade in nasopharyngeal carcinoma. Per germline, CDR1 SGHTA and CDR2 FQGTGA. Trimming removed 1 base at V and 4 bases at J, with 2 bases between. The CDR3 contains 12 residues. Treatment meaning: AdE1-LMPpoly-expanded autologous EBV-specific T-cell therapy followed by anti-PD-1 nivolumab.

The TCR sequence derives from a man aged 40-50 years with nasopharyngeal carcinoma. The sample here was CD8+ T cells from blood, taken at approximately day 62 from a patient whose treatment included autologous EBV-specific T cells and nivolumab. The chain joins TRBV7-3 to TRBJ1-3; D not resolved. The CDR3 loop is CASSLKGNTIYF. The CDR3, as DNA: TGTGCCAGCAGCTTAAAGGGAAACACCATATATTTT.